Following are 2 T cell receptor beta chains from one sample sequenced in a study of blood T cell repertoires in COVID-19. Some clones are missing from TCRdb's copy, which holds only in-frame ones; the method was immunoSEQ multiplex PCR. Of 40,000 or so clones listed, approximately 85% are singletons. Input material: peripheral blood. The receptors originated from a middle-aged man with active or convalescent COVID-19.

The chain employs TRBV7-2 and TRBJ2-3, with D possibly being TRBD2 (5 bases). Germline V gene data show CDR1 as SGHTA and CDR2 as FQGNSA. The CDR3 totals 16 residues. Trimming stripped 0 bases from V and 0 bases from J, with 10 bases between. The CDR3 DNA is TGTGCCAGCAGCTTAGCAGACGGGGAGAGCACAGATACGCAGTATTTT. It specifies CASSLADGESTDTQYF.

This chain connects TRBV19 to TRBJ1-2; 8 bases are a match to TRBD1. V lost 4 bases and J lost 4; bases outside the gene matches: 5. This CDR3 is built from 14 residues. CDR1 and CDR2 from the germline V gene are LNHDA and SQIVND (reference sequence). The CDR3 nucleotides read TGTGCCAGTAGTAGGAAACAGGGGGGCTATGGCTACACCTTC. Its translation: CASSRKQGGYGYTF. The full variable domain, completed using reference TRBV19 and TRBJ1-2, is DGGITQSPKYLFRKEGQNVTLSCEQNLNHDAMYWYRQDPGQGLRLIYYSQIVNDFQKGDIAEGYSVSREKKESFPLTVTSAQKNPTAFYLCASSRKQGGYGYTFGSGTRLTVV.